The next 18 T cell receptor beta chains were all read from a single sample in a study of T cells after posttransplantation cyclophosphamide. TCRdb's copy holds only in-frame clones and misses some; the assay was immunoSEQ multiplex PCR. The sample gives roughly 6,800 clones, about 91% of which show up once; just under 4% is in the top ten. The sequenced sample was CD4+ T cells sorted from blood. These receptors came from a woman aged 45 to 65 in good health and a related stem cell transplant donor.

This clone was found once. The chain combines TRBV19 with TRBJ2-7; 8 nucleotides match TRBD1. The CDR3 sequence is 15 residues long. Germline V lookup: CDR1 LNHDA, CDR2 SQIVND (reference sequence). The V segment lost 4 bases and the J segment 6 bases; nucleotides outside the gene matches: 11. The CDR3 sequence: CASSTRPGTGSEQYF. The CDR3 DNA is TGTGCCAGTAGTACCCGACCCGGGACAGGTAGCGAGCAGTACTTC.

The chain links TRBV6-1 to TRBJ2-3; 7 bases map to TRBD2. V lost 1 base to trimming and J lost 9 bases; unmatched junction nucleotides: 13. This CDR3 comprises 16 residues. CDR1 and CDR2 from the germline V gene are MNHNS and SASEGT. CDR3 sequence reads: CASSEVRDSLGRTQYF. Here the CDR3 DNA reads TGTGCCAGCAGTGAAGTCCGGGACTCCCTCGGGAGGACGCAGTATTTT.

The chain combines TRBV6-4 with TRBJ2-1; 11 bases align to TRBD2. Germline V gives CDR1 MRHNA, CDR2 SNTAGT. CDR3 length: 17 amino acids. After removal of 5 bases from V and 7 bases from J, the junction contained 13 bases not matched to a gene. The CDR3 region is CASSLTLLAGEVNEQFF. CDR3 bases: TGTGCCAGCAGTCTGACCCTACTAGCGGGAGAGGTGAATGAGCAGTTCTTC.

This chain uses TRBV19 with TRBJ1-4; D perhaps matches TRBD1 (6 bases). V lost 7 bases and J 8 bases, leaving 20 bases between the germline ends. The CDR3 covers 15 residues. Germline lookup yields CDR1 LNHDA and CDR2 SQIVND (reference sequence). The CDR3 here is CASTDPGTPQEKLFF. As DNA, the CDR3 is TGTGCCAGTACTGACCCTGGGACACCCCAGGAAAAACTGTTTTTT.

The V call is TRBV7-6, the J call TRBJ1-1, with 10 bases identical to TRBD1. The CDR3 sequence is 16 residues long. V shed 5 bases, J shed 4 bases, and the junction held 10 bases outside the gene matches. Germline CDR1 reads SGHVS; CDR2 reads FNYEAQ. This chain's CDR3 is CASSPRTGGRGTEAFF. For the CDR3, the DNA is TGTGCCAGCAGCCCCCGGACAGGGGGAAGGGGCACTGAAGCTTTCTTT. Filled out from reference TRBV7-6 and TRBJ1-1, the complete variable domain reads GAGVSQSPRYKVTKRGQDVALRCDPISGHVSLYWYRQALGQGPEFLTYFNYEAQQDKSGLPNDRFSAERPEGSISTLTIQRTEQRDSAMYRCASSPRTGGRGTEAFFGQGTRLTVV.

This chain joins TRBV7-9 and TRBJ1-1, with D hard to call. Germline lookup yields CDR1 SEHNR and CDR2 FQNEAQ (reference sequence). The CDR3 covers 16 residues. Trimming removed 0 bases at V and 8 bases at J, with 19 bases between. The CDR3 protein is CASSLAASGWQREAFF. CDR3 DNA sequence: TGTGCCAGCAGCTTAGCAGCGTCCGGCTGGCAACGAGAAGCTTTCTTT.

This clone appeared a single time. This chain connects TRBV5-4 to TRBJ1-2; D remains unclear. V was trimmed by 4 bases and J by 3 bases, leaving 10 bases between them. The CDR3 consists of 13 residues. Germline V gives CDR1 SGHNT, CDR2 YYREEE (reference sequence). The CDR3 DNA reads TGTGCCAGCAGCCCTGCGGCAGACTATGGCTACACCTTC. Its protein product is CASSPAADYGYTF.

In its sample, this clone was seen once. This chain connects TRBV6-1 to TRBJ1-1; D is possibly TRBD1 (6 bases). The germline V gene encodes CDR1 MNHNS and CDR2 SASEGT. The V gene lost 8 bases and the J gene lost 6 bases, with 16 bases spanning the gap. The CDR3 totals 13 residues. CDR3 nucleotide sequence: TGTGCCAGCCCAGGACAGACGGTACCTGAAGCTTTCTTT. Its protein is CASPGQTVPEAFF.

This sequence joins TRBV28 and TRBJ2-5; the D gene is possibly TRBD2 (6 bases). CDR1 MDHEN and CDR2 SYDVKM come from the germline V gene. Deletions cut 5 bases from V and 1 base from J, with 20 bases between. The CDR3 spans 17 residues. The CDR3 nucleotides are TGTGCCAGCAGTCCGCAAATGCCGGGAGCCCTCCAAGAGACCCAGTACTTC. Amino acids: CASSPQMPGALQETQYF.

This chain links TRBV28 with TRBJ2-1; possibly TRBD1 for D (6 bases). The CDR3 loop spans 15 amino acids. CDR1 MDHEN and CDR2 SYDVKM come from the germline V gene. V lost 7 bases to trimming and J lost 4 bases, with 17 bases between them. CDR3 DNA: TGTGCCAGCACCTCAGGACAGTCCGCTTACAATGAGCAGTTCTTC. Its translation: CASTSGQSAYNEQFF.

The chain couples TRBV5-1 to TRBJ1-3; D is unclear. Germline assignment: CDR1 SGHRS and CDR2 YFSETQ. This CDR3 has 16 amino acids. V gave up 0 bases and J gave up 0 bases, with 10 bases separating them. As DNA, the CDR3 is TGCGCCAGCAGCTTGGTCGGGTCGAGCTCTGGAAACACCATATATTTT. Protein: CASSLVGSSSGNTIYF.

V is TRBV28 and J is TRBJ1-5, with unresolved D. Trimming shortened V by 7 bases and J by 0 bases, and 13 bases separated the two germline ends. There are 15 residues in the CDR3. CDR1 is MDHEN and CDR2 is SYDVKM in the germline V gene. CDR3: CASTRGGDSNQPQHF. DNA of the CDR3: TGTGCCAGCACCCGCGGCGGGGATAGCAATCAGCCCCAGCATTTT.

CDR3 residues: CASSPETGNEETQYF. In nucleotides, the CDR3 is TGTGCCAGCTCACCCGAGACAGGGAATGAAGAGACCCAGTACTTC. The chain joins TRBV18 to TRBJ2-5, with 7 bases that match TRBD1. The CDR3 length is 15 residues. The germline gives CDR1 KGHSH, CDR2 LQKENI. The J segment lost 3 bases and the V segment lost 3 bases, leaving 7 bases of the junction unmatched.

This clone was observed a few times. V is TRBV6-6 and J is TRBJ1-1; maybe TRBD1 (5 bases). Per the germline V gene, CDR1 is MNHNY and CDR2 is SVGAGI (reference sequence). CDR3 length equals 11 residues. CDR3 nucleotides: TGTGCGGGAACCCGAGGACACGAAGCTTTCTTT. Its protein product is CAGTRGHEAFF.

The chain recombines TRBV7-9 with TRBJ2-7; TRBD2 aligns across 11 bases. V shed 4 bases and J 6 bases; nucleotides not matched to a gene: 8. Germline lookup yields CDR1 SEHNR and CDR2 FQNEAQ (reference sequence). CDR3 length: 15 amino acids. The CDR3 spells CASSSKTSGIIEQYF. Written as DNA, the CDR3 is TGTGCCAGCAGCTCCAAGACTAGCGGGATAATCGAGCAGTACTTC.

This chain connects TRBV2 to TRBJ1-1; TRBD1 might be the D (5 bases). Deletions cut 2 bases from V and 1 base from J, with 8 bases between. CDR3 size: 14 residues. Germline V CDR1 and CDR2: SNHLY, FYNNEI. The CDR3 DNA sequence: TGTGCCAGCAGTGAAAGCGGGGGGAACACTGAAGCTTTCTTT. This sequence encodes CASSESGGNTEAFF.

The V gene is TRBV5-4, the J gene TRBJ1-5; D perhaps matches TRBD1 (5 bases). V lost 4 bases and J lost 2, with 10 bases in between. CDR3 length: 14 amino acids. Germline-derived CDR1 and CDR2 are SGHNT and YYREEE (reference sequence). CDR3 in amino acids: CASSMGGGNQPQHF. The CDR3 bases are TGTGCCAGCAGCATGGGGGGGGGCAATCAGCCCCAGCATTTT.

The chain couples TRBV11-3 to TRBJ2-1, with 10 bases matching TRBD1. Trimming cost V 0 bases and J 4 bases; bases outside gene matches: 3. In germline, CDR1 is SGHNT, CDR2 YENEEA. CDR3 size: 16 residues. The CDR3 DNA reads as TGTGCCAGCAGCTTAGATGGGACAGGGGAGTACAATGAGCAGTTCTTC. Its protein is CASSLDGTGEYNEQFF.